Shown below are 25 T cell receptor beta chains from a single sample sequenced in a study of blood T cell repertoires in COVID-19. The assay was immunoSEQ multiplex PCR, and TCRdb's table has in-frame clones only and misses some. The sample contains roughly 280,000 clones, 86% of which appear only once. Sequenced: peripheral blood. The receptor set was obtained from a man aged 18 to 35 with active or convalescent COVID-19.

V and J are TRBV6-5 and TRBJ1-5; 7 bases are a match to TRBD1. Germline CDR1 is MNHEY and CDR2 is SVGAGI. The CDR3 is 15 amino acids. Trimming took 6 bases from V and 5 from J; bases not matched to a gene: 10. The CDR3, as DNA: TGTGCCAGCAGAGTGACAGGGACCCCTTATCAGCCCCAGCATTTT. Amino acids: CASRVTGTPYQPQHF.

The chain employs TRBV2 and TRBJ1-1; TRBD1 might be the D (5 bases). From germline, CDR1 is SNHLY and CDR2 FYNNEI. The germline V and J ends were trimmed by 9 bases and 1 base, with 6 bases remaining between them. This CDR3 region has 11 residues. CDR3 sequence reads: CASTGNTEAFF. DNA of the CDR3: TGTGCCAGTACAGGGAACACTGAAGCTTTCTTT.

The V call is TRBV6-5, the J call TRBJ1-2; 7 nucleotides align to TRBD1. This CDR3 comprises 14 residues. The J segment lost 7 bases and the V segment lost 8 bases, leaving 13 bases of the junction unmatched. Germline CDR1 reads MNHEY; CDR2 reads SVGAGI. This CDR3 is CASGEWDSLRGYTF. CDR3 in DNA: TGTGCCAGCGGGGAGTGGGACAGTTTGCGTGGCTACACCTTC.

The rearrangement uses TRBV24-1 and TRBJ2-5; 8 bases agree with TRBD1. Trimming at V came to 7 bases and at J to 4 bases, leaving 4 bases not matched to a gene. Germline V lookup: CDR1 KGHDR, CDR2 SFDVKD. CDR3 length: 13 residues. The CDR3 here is CATRDRGRETQYF. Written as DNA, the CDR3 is TGTGCCACCAGAGACAGGGGTAGAGAGACCCAGTACTTC.

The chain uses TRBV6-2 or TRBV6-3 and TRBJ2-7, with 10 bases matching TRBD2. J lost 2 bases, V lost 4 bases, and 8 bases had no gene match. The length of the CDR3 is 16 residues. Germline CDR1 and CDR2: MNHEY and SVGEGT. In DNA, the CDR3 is TGTGCCAGCAGTTTGTCGGCTAGCGGGAGCGCCTACGAGCAGTACTTC. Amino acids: CASSLSASGSAYEQYF.

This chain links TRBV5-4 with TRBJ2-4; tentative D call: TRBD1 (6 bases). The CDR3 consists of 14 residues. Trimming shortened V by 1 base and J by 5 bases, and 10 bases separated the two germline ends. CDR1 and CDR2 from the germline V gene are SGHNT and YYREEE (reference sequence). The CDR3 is CASSLKTGENIQYF. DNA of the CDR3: TGTGCCAGCAGCTTGAAGACAGGCGAAAACATTCAGTACTTC.

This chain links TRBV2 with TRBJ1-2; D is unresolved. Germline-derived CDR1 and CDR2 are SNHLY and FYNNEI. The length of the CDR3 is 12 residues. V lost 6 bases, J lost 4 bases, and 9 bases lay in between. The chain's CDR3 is CASSPTAYGYTF. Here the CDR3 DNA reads TGTGCCAGCAGCCCCACAGCCTATGGCTACACCTTC.

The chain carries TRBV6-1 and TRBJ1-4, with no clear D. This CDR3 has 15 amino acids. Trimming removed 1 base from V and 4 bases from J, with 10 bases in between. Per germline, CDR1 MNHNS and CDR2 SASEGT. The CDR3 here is CASSEGEGINEKLFF. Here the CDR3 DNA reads TGTGCCAGCAGTGAAGGGGAGGGCATTAATGAAAAACTGTTTTTT.

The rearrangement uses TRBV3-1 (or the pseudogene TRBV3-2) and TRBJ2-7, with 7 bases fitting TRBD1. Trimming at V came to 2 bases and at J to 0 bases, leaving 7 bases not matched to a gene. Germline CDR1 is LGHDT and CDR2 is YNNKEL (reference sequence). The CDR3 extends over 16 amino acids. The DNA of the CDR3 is TGTGCCAGCAGCCAACGCCCCGGGACAGCCTCCTACGAGCAGTACTTC. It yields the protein CASSQRPGTASYEQYF.

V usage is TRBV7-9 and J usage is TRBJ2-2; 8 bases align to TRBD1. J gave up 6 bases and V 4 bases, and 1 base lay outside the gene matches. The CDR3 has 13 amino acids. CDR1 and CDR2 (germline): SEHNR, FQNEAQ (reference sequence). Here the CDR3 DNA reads TGTGCCAGCAGCTCCAGGGGGCCCGGGGAGCTGTTTTTT. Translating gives CASSSRGPGELFF.

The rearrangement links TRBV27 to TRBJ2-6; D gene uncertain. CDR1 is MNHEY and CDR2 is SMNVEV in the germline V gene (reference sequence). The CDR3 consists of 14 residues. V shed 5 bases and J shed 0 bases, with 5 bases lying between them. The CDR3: CASSHTSGANVLTF. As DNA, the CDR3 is TGTGCCAGCAGTCACACCTCTGGGGCCAACGTCCTGACTTTC.

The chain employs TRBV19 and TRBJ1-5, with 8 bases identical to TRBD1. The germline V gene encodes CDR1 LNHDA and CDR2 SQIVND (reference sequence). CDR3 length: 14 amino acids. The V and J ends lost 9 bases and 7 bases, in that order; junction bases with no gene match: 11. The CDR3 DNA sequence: TGTGCCAGCACGACAGGGGCTGGCGGGCAGCCCCAGCATTTT. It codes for CASTTGAGGQPQHF.

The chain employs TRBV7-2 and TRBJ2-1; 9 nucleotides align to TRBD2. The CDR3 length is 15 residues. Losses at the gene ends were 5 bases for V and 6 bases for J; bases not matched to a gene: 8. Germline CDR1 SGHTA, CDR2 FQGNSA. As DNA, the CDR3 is TGTGCCAGCAGCCCCGGGGCGGGAGGGACCAATGAGCAGTTCTTC. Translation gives CASSPGAGGTNEQFF.

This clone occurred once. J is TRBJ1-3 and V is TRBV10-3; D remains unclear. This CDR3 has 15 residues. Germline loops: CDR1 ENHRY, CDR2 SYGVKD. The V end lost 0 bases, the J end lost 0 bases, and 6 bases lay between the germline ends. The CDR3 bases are TGTGCCATCAGTGAGTCCGGGTTCTCTGGAAACACCATATATTTT. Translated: CAISESGFSGNTIYF.

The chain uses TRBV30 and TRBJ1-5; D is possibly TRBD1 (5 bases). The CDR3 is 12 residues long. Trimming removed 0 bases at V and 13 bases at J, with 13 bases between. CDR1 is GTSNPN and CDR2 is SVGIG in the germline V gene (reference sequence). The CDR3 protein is CAWSVQEENQHF. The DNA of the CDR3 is TGTGCCTGGAGTGTACAGGAAGAGAATCAGCATTTT.

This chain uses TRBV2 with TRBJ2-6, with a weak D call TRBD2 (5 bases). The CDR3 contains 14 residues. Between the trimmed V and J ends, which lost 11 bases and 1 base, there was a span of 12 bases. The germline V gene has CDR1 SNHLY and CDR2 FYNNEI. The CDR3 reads CACLRASGANVLTF. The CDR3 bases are TGTGCCTGCCTGAGGGCGTCTGGGGCCAACGTCCTGACTTTC. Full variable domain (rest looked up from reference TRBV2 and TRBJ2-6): EPEVTQTPSHQVTQMGQEVILRCVPISNHLYFYWYRQILGQKVEFLVSFYNNEISEKSEIFDDQFSVERPDGSNFTLKIRSTKLEDSAMYFCACLRASGANVLTFGAGSRLTVL.

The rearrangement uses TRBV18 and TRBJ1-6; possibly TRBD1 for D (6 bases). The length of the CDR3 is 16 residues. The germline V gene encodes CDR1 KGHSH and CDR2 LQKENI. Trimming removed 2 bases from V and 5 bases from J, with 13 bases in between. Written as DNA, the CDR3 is TGTGCCAGCTCACCAACCCCCCAGGGGAATAATTCACCCCTCCACTTT. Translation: CASSPTPQGNNSPLHF.

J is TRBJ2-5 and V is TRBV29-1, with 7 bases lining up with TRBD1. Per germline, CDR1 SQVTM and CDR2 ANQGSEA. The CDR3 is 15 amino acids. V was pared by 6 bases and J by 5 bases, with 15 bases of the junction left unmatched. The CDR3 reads CSVALLRQGGETQYF. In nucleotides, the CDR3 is TGCAGCGTCGCCCTCCTGAGACAGGGTGGGGAGACCCAGTACTTC.

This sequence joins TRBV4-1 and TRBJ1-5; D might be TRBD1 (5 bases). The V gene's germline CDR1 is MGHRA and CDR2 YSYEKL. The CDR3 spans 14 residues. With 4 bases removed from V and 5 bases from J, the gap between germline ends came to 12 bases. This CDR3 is CASSPDQGDQPQHF. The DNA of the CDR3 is TGCGCCAGCAGCCCGGATCAGGGTGATCAGCCCCAGCATTTT.

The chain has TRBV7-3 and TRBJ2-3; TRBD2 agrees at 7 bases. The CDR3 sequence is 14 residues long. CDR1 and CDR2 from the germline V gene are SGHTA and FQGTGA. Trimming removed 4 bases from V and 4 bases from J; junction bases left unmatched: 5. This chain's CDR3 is CASSSGGGPDTQYF. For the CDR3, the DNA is TGTGCCAGCAGCTCGGGCGGGGGACCAGATACGCAGTATTTT.

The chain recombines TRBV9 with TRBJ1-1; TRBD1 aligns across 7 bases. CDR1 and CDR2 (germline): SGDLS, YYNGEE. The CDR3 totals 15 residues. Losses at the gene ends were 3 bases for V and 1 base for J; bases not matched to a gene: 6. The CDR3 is CASSAEGGWNTEAFF. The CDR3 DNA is TGTGCCAGCAGCGCGGAAGGGGGCTGGAACACTGAAGCTTTCTTT.

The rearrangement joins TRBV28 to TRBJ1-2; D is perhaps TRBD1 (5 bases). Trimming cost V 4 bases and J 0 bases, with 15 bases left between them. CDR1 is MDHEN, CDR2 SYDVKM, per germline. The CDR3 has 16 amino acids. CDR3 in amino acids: CASSYQNRPANYGYTF. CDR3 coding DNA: TGTGCCAGCAGTTACCAGAACAGGCCAGCTAACTATGGCTACACCTTC.

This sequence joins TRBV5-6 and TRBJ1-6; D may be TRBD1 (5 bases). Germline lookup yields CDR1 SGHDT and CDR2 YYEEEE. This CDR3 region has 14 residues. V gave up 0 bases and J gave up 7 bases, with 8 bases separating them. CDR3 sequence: CASSLGQSNSPLHF. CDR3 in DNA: TGTGCCAGCAGCTTGGGACAGAGCAATTCACCCCTCCACTTT.

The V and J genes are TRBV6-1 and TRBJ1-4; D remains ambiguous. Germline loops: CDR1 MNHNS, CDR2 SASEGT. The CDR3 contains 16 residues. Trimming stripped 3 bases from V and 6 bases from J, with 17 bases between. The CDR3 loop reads CASSDVWSGWDEKLFF. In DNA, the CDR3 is TGTGCCAGCAGTGATGTGTGGTCCGGGTGGGATGAAAAACTGTTTTTT.

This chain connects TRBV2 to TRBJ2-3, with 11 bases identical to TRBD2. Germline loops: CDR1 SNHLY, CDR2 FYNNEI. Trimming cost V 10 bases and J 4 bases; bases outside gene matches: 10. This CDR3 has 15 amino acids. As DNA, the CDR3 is TGTGCCACAAAAACTAGCGGGAGCTCCTCAGATACGCAGTATTTT. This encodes CATKTSGSSSDTQYF.